The clone carrying this T cell receptor (beta chain) was observed many times. In germline, CDR1 is SGHTA, CDR2 FQGNSA. V trimming: 5 bases; J trimming: 1 base; junction bases outside the gene matches: 9. The CDR3 is 16 residues long. One entry per CDR3 protein results from TCRdb running MiXCR on the reads. The repertoire includes 150,000 to 200,000 distinct CDR3 sequences, 28% of them detected once, and 30% to 35% sits in the top ten. The data are from a study of T cell repertoires in cytomegalovirus infection. The clonotype originates from a human donor in good health (CMV status not recorded). Some clones in this sample may be carry-over from other donors' samples. Sequenced sample: PBMCs. The J gene is TRBJ2-3, the V gene TRBV7-2; 7 nucleotides line up with TRBD1. Here the CDR3 DNA reads TGTGCCAGCAGCCTGGACAGGCCGCATCGCACAGATACGCAGTATTTT. Its translation is CASSLDRPHRTDTQYF. Looking up the rest from reference TRBV7-2 and TRBJ2-3 gives the full variable domain: GAGVSQSPSNKVTEKGKDVELRCDPISGHTALYWYRQSLGQGLEFLIYFQGNSAPDKSGLPSDRFSAERTGGSVSTLTIQRTQQEDSAVYLCASSLDRPHRTDTQYFGPGTRLTVL.